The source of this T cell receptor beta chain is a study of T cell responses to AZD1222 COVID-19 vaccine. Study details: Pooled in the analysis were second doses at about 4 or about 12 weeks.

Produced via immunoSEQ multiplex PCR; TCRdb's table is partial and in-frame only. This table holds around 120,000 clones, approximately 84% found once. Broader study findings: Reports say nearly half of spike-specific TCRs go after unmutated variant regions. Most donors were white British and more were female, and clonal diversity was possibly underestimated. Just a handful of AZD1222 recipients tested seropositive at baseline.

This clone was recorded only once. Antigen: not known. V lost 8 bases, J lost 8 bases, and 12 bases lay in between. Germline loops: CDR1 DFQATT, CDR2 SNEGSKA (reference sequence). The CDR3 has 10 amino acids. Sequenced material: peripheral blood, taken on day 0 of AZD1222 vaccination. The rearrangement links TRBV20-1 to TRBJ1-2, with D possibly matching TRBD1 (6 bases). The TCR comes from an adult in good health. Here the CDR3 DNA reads TGCAGTTCCCAGGGGTACGGCTACACCTTC. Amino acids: CSSQGYGYTF.